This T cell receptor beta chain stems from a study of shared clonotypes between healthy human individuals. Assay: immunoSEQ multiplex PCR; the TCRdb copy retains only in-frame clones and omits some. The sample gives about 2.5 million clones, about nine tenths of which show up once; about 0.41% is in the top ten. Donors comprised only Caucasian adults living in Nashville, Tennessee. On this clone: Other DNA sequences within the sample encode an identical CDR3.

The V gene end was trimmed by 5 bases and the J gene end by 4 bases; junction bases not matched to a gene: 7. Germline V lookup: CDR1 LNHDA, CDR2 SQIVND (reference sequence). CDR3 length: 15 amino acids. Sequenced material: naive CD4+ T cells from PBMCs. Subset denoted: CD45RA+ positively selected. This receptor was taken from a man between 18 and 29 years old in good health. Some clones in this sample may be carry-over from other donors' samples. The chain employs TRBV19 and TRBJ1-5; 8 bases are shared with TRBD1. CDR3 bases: TGTGCCAGTAGTCCCGGACAGGGCAGTAATCAGCCCCAGCATTTT. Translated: CASSPGQGSNQPQHF.